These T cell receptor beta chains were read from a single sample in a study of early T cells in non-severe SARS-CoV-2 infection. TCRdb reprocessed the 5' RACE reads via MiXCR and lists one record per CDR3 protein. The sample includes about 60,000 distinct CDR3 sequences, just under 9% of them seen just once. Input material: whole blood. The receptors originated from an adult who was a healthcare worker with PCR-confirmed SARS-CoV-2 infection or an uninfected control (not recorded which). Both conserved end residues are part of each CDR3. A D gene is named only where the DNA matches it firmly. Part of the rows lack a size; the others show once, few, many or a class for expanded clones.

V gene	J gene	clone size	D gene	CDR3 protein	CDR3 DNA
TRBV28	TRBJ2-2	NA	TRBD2	CASSPLPGLSGRPNTGELFF	TGTGCCAGCAGCCCGTTACCGGGGTTGAGCGGGAGGCCCAACACCGGGGAGCTGTTTTTT
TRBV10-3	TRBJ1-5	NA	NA	CAISEGQTPYSNQPQHF	TGTGCCATCAGTGAAGGGCAGACCCCGTATAGCAATCAGCCCCAGCATTTT
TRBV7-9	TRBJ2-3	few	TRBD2	CASSSSGSRTDTQYF	TGTGCCAGCAGTTCGAGCGGGAGCAGGACAGATACGCAGTATTTT
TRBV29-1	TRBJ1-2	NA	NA	CSVVEWTAYGYTF	TGCAGCGTTGTCGAGTGGACAGCCTATGGCTACACCTTC
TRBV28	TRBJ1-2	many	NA	CASSLSGGRPNYGYTF	TGTGCCAGCAGTTTATCCGGGGGAAGGCCTAACTATGGCTACACCTTC
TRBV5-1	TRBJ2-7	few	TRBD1	CASSLDKRTGPEQYF	TGCGCCAGCAGCTTGGATAAAAGGACAGGTCCTGAGCAGTACTTC
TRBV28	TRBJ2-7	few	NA	CASRSGSREQYF	TGTGCCAGCAGATCAGGGAGTCGCGAGCAGTACTTC
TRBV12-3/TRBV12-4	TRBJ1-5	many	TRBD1	CASSFGQGSYQHF	TGTGCCAGCAGTTTTGGACAGGGTAGTTACCAGCATTTT
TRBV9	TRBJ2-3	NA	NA	CASSALGTTDTQYF	TGTGCCAGCAGCGCACTAGGGACCACAGATACGCAGTATTTT
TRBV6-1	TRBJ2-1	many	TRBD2	CASIIGLGPNEQFF	TGTGCCAGCATAATTGGACTAGGCCCCAATGAGCAGTTCTTC
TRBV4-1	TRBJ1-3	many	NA	CASSQDISPGNTIYF	TGCGCCAGCAGCCAAGATATATCTCCTGGAAACACCATATATTTT
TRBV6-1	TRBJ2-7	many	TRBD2	CASSEAGGSSYEQYF	TGTGCCAGCAGTGAAGCGGGAGGGAGCTCCTACGAGCAGTACTTC
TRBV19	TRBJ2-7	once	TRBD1	CATSGQGLGEQYF	TGTGCCACCAGCGGACAGGGTCTGGGCGAGCAGTACTTC
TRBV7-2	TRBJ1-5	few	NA	CASSLEQGQPQHF	TGTGCCAGCAGCTTAGAACAGGGTCAGCCCCAGCATTTT
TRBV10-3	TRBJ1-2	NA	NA	CAIRGPNYGYTF	TGTGCCATCAGGGGTCCTAACTATGGCTACACCTTC
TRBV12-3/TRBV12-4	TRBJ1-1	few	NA	CASSSQGWATEAFF	TGTGCCAGCAGTTCGCAGGGGTGGGCCACTGAAGCTTTCTTT
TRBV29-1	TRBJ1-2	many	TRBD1	CSADPAGGAGYGYTF	TGCAGCGCCGATCCCGCAGGGGGCGCGGGCTATGGCTACACCTTC
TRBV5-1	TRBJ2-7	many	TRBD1	CASSFGTGAAEQYF	TGCGCCAGCAGCTTTGGGACAGGTGCTGCCGAGCAGTACTTC
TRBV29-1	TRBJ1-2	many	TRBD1	CSGATGANYGYTF	TGCAGCGGGGCGACAGGGGCCAACTATGGCTACACCTTC
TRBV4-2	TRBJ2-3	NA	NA	CASSQGIASTDTQYF	TGTGCCAGCAGCCAAGGTATTGCTAGCACAGATACGCAGTATTTT
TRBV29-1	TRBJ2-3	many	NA	CSVPVQRDTQYF	TGCAGCGTTCCCGTTCAGCGAGATACGCAGTATTTT
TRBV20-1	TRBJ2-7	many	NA	CSARKSGTAYEQYF	TGCAGTGCTAGGAAAAGCGGGACAGCCTACGAGCAGTACTTC
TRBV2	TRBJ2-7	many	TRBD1	CASSEAGTGAFSEQYF	TGTGCCAGCAGTGAAGCAGGGACAGGGGCCTTCTCCGAGCAGTACTTC
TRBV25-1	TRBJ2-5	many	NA	CASSALTGEETQYF	TGTGCCAGCAGTGCGTTGACCGGCGAAGAGACCCAGTACTTC
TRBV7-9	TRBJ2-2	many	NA	CASSLAGVNTGELFF	TGTGCCAGCAGCTTAGCGGGTGTTAACACCGGGGAGCTGTTTTTT
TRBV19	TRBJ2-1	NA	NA	CVSRGGSRRNEQFF	TGTGTCAGTAGGGGTGGTTCTCGGCGAAATGAGCAGTTCTTC
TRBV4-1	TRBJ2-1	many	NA	CASSQGAGYHNEQFF	TGCGCCAGCAGCCAAGGGGCAGGGTACCACAATGAGCAGTTCTTC
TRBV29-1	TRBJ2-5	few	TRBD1	CSVRQGQETQYF	TGCAGCGTAAGACAGGGTCAAGAGACCCAGTACTTC